This T cell receptor (beta chain) originates from a study of CD8+CD57+ T cells in acquired aplastic anemia. Before being chosen for sequencing, patients had shown CD8+CD57+ cell expansion by flow cytometry. Germline V CDR1 and CDR2: SGHRS, YFSETQ. The germline V and J ends were trimmed by 2 bases and 3 bases, with 13 bases remaining between them. The CDR3 loop spans 15 amino acids. This clonotype was detected ten times or more. CDR3 and TCR beta VDJ profiling relied on a genomic DNA template. TCRdb passed the reads through MiXCR, listing each CDR3 protein once. The data hold under 200,000 distinct CDR3 sequences, with 45% to 55% observed a single time.

This clonotype was obtained from a human donor with aplastic anemia. The chain uses TRBV5-1 and TRBJ2-3; possibly TRBD2 for D (7 bases). Input material: sorted CD4+, CD8+, or CD8+CD57+ T cells (not recorded which) from PBMCs. The CDR3 region is CASSFPSGTTDTQYF. CDR3 DNA: TGCGCCAGCAGCTTCCCCAGCGGGACAACAGATACGCAGTATTTT. The complete variable domain, with remaining parts taken from reference TRBV5-1 and TRBJ2-3, reads KAGVTQTPRYLIKTRGQQVTLSCSPISGHRSVSWYQQTPGQGLQFLFEYFSETQRNKGNFPGRFSGRQFSNSRSEMNVSTLELGDSALYLCASSFPSGTTDTQYFGPGTRLTVL.